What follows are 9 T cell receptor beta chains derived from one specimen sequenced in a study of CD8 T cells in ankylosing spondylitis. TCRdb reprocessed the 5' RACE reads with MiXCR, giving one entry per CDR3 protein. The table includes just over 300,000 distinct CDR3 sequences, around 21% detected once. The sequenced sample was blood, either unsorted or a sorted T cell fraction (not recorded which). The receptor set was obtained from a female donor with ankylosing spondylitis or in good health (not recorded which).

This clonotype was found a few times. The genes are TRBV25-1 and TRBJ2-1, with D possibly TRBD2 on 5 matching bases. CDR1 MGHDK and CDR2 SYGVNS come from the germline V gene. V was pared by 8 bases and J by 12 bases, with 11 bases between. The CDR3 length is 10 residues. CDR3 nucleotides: TGTGCCAGCGCCCAAGGGAGGCAGTTCTTC. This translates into CASAQGRQFF.

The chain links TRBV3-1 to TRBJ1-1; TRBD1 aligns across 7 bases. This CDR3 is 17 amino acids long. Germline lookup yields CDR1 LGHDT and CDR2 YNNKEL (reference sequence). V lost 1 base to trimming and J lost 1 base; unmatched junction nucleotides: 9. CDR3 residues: CASSQARFRGSNTEAFF. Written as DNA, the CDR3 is TGTGCCAGCAGCCAAGCGCGGTTCAGGGGGTCGAACACTGAAGCTTTCTTT.

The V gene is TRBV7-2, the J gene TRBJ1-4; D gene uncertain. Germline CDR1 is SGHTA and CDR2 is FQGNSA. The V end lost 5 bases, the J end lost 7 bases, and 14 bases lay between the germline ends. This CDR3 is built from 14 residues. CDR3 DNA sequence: TGTGCCAGCAGCCGCGACCGAAGTAGTGAAAAACTGTTTTTT. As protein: CASSRDRSSEKLFF.

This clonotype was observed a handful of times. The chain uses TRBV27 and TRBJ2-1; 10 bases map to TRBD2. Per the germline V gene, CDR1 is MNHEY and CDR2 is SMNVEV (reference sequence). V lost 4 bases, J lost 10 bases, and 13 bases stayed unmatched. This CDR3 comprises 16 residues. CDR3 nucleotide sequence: TGTGCCAGCAGTTCCCCTAGCGGGAGTGGGATAAACGAGCAGTTCTTC. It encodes CASSSPSGSGINEQFF.

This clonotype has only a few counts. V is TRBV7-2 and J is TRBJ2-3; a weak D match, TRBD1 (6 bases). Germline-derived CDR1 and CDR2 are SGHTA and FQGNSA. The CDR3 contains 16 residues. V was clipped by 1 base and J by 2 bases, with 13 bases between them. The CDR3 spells CASSLGGRGYTDTQYF. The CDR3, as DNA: TGTGCCAGCAGCTTAGGTGGCAGGGGATACACAGATACGCAGTATTTT.

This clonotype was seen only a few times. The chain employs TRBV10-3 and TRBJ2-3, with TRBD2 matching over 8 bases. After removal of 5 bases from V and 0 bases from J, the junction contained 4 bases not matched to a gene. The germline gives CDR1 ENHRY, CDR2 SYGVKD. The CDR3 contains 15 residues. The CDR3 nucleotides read TGTGCCATCAGTTGGCGGGAGGAAAGCACAGATACGCAGTATTTT. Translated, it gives CAISWREESTDTQYF.

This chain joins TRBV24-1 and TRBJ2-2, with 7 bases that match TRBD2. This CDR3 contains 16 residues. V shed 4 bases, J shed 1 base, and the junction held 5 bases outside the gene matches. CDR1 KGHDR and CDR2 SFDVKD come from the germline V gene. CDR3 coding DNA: TGTGCCACCAGTGACTCCGGGACTAAGAACACCGGGGAGCTGTTTTTT. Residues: CATSDSGTKNTGELFF.

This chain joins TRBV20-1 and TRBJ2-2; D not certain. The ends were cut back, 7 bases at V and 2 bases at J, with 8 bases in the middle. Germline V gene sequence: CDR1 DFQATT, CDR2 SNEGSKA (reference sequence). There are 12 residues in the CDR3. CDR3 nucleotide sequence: TGCAGTGGCAGGAGAAACACCGGGGAGCTGTTTTTT. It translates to CSGRRNTGELFF.

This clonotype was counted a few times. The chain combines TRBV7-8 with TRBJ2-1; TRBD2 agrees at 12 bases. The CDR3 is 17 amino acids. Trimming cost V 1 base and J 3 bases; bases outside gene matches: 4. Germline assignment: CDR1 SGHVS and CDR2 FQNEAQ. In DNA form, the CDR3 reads TGTGCCAGCAGCTTAGGACTAGCGGGAGCCATCTACAATGAGCAGTTCTTC. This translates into CASSLGLAGAIYNEQFF.